Listed here are 7 T cell receptor beta chains from one sample, sequenced in a study of shared clonotypes between healthy human individuals. Repertoires were generated with immunoSEQ multiplex PCR, while TCRdb's copy carries only in-frame clones and drops some. The table records about 580,000 clones, 95% to 98% of them present only once. Naive CD8 populations comprised CD45RO-negative cells positively selected for CCR7, excluding terminally differentiated effector memory CD45RA+ cells. Source material: naive CD8+ T cells sorted from blood. The receptors were gathered from a man aged 30 to 39 in good health.

The chain links TRBV9 to TRBJ2-5; no definite D call. Trimming left V 0 bases short and J 5 bases short, with 14 bases between. The CDR3 spans 15 residues. Germline assignment: CDR1 SGDLS and CDR2 YYNGEE. CDR3 loop: CASSVDGLVRETQYF. The CDR3 nucleotides are TGTGCCAGCAGCGTAGATGGCCTTGTACGGGAGACCCAGTACTTC.

The chain has TRBV9 and TRBJ2-7; 7 bases are shared with TRBD2. This CDR3 spans 15 amino acids. Germline lookup yields CDR1 SGDLS and CDR2 YYNGEE. V was clipped by 0 bases and J by 1 base; unmatched bases: 4. The CDR3 DNA is TGTGCCAGCAGCGTAGGGCCAGCGGGGTCCTACGAGCAGTACTTC. Encoded protein: CASSVGPAGSYEQYF.

This chain connects TRBV11-3 to TRBJ2-2; 10 nucleotides align to TRBD1. CDR1 and CDR2 (germline): SGHNT, YENEEA. This CDR3 comprises 17 residues. J was trimmed by 7 bases and V by 2 bases; bases with no gene match: 10. The CDR3 is CASSLMGTGEGIGELFF. CDR3 bases: TGTGCCAGCAGCTTAATGGGGACAGGGGAAGGGATCGGGGAGCTGTTTTTT.

The CDR3 loop reads CSARSENTIYF. The CDR3 DNA sequence: TGCAGTGCTAGGTCCGAAAACACCATATATTTT. The chain recombines TRBV20-1 with TRBJ1-3; no definite D call. The V end was cut by 3 bases, the J end by 6 bases, with 6 bases between. CDR1 and CDR2 (germline): DFQATT, SNEGSKA (reference sequence). The CDR3 runs to 11 residues.

This CDR3 reads CASIYRGGNTEAFF. In DNA form, the CDR3 reads TGTGCCTCTATTTACAGGGGGGGAAACACTGAAGCTTTCTTT. The chain employs TRBV6-1 and TRBJ1-1; 8 bases are shared with TRBD1. Germline trimming cut 11 bases from V and 2 bases from J; bases unmatched to any gene: 10. The CDR3 has 14 amino acids. Germline assignment: CDR1 MNHNS and CDR2 SASEGT.

The chain recombines TRBV5-1 with TRBJ2-1, with D perhaps TRBD1 (6 bases). Germline CDR1 is SGHRS and CDR2 is YFSETQ. This CDR3 region has 13 residues. The V and J ends lost 2 bases and 7 bases respectively, with 10 bases between them. Written as DNA, the CDR3 is TGCGCCAGCAGCTTTACAGGGTTGAATGAGCAGTTCTTC. This translates into CASSFTGLNEQFF. Using reference TRBV5-1 and TRBJ2-1 for the parts outside the CDR3, the full variable domain is KAGVTQTPRYLIKTRGQQVTLSCSPISGHRSVSWYQQTPGQGLQFLFEYFSETQRNKGNFPGRFSGRQFSNSRSEMNVSTLELGDSALYLCASSFTGLNEQFFGPGTRLTVL.

This rearrangement joins TRBV4-1 to TRBJ2-1; D call uncertain. This CDR3 comprises 14 residues. V shed 3 bases and J shed 7 bases, with 13 bases lying between them. The germline gives CDR1 MGHRA, CDR2 YSYEKL. CDR3 residues: CASSQNRDWNEQFF. For the CDR3, the DNA is TGCGCCAGCAGCCAGAACAGAGACTGGAATGAGCAGTTCTTC.